The source of this TCR beta chain is a study of blood T cell repertoires in COVID-19. Overall study: Samples came from the United States, Italy and Spain, spanning acute and convalescent COVID-19. Sources were T cells, B-cell-depleted T cells, or PBMCs; the material itself was cDNA or gDNA.

TCRdb keeps only in-frame clones here, not all; method: immunoSEQ multiplex PCR. The profile covers 110,000 to 150,000 clones, with just under 80% appearing a single time and less than 2% taken by the ten largest. CDR1 and CDR2 from the germline V gene are SEHNR and FQNEAQ (reference sequence). Unmatched junction bases numbered 9, after V lost 5 bases and J lost 9 bases. The CDR3 is 15 residues long. The chain links TRBV7-9 to TRBJ2-5, with 13 positions matching TRBD2. The sample taken for sequencing was peripheral blood. The sequence derives from a woman aged 60-75 years with acute or convalescent COVID-19. Here the CDR3 reads CASSLLGLAGLSQYF. CDR3 coding DNA: TGTGCCAGCAGCCTACTGGGACTAGCGGGATTGTCCCAGTACTTC.